This entry lists 8 T cell receptor beta chains sequenced from one sample in a study of cytomegalovirus exposure and HLA in healthy donors. This table comes from immunoSEQ multiplex PCR, and its TCRdb copy is limited to in-frame clones, with some not included. The table includes about 120,000 clones, 75% to 90% detected once. Sequences were obtained from PBMCs. The receptors come from a young man in good health and CMV-seropositive.

The chain uses TRBV5-1 and TRBJ2-7; 7 positions match TRBD1. Trimming cost V 0 bases and J 6 bases; bases outside gene matches: 3. Germline values: CDR1 SGHRS, CDR2 YFSETQ. There are 13 residues in the CDR3. CDR3 nucleotides: TGCGCCAGCAGCTTGGAACAGGGGTTCGAGCAGTACTTC. The encoded protein is CASSLEQGFEQYF. The variable domain in full, completed from reference TRBV5-1 and TRBJ2-7, reads KAGVTQTPRYLIKTRGQQVTLSCSPISGHRSVSWYQQTPGQGLQFLFEYFSETQRNKGNFPGRFSGRQFSNSRSEMNVSTLELGDSALYLCASSLEQGFEQYFGPGTRLTVT.

The chain couples TRBV5-6 to TRBJ2-2; a weak D match, TRBD2 (6 bases). V was clipped by 2 bases and J by 5 bases, with 13 bases between them. The V gene's germline CDR1 is SGHDT and CDR2 YYEEEE. CDR3 length equals 15 residues. CDR3 sequence reads: CASSFDGAGTGELFF. CDR3 sequence (DNA): TGTGCCAGCAGCTTCGACGGCGCGGGGACCGGGGAGCTGTTTTTT.

This clone was found once. The rearrangement joins TRBV7-8 to TRBJ1-5; TRBD1 is a possible D gene (5 bases). Trimming cost V 4 bases and J 6 bases, with 16 bases left between them. Germline CDR1 reads SGHVS; CDR2 reads FQNEAQ. This CDR3 contains 15 residues. Here the CDR3 reads CASSSTGPGGQPQHF. CDR3 nucleotides: TGTGCCAGCAGCTCAACCGGACCGGGGGGTCAGCCCCAGCATTTT.

The chain joins TRBV5-1 to TRBJ1-3; tentatively, D is TRBD1 (6 bases). The CDR3 sequence is 18 residues long. Germline values: CDR1 SGHRS, CDR2 YFSETQ. Trimming stripped 0 bases from V and 1 base from J, with 17 bases between. For the CDR3, the DNA is TGCGCCAGCAGCTTGGAACCGGGACAATCAGAGTCTGGAAACACCATATATTTT. This sequence encodes CASSLEPGQSESGNTIYF. The variable domain in full, with the rest retrieved from reference TRBV5-1 and TRBJ1-3, is KAGVTQTPRYLIKTRGQQVTLSCSPISGHRSVSWYQQTPGQGLQFLFEYFSETQRNKGNFPGRFSGRQFSNSRSEMNVSTLELGDSALYLCASSLEPGQSESGNTIYFGEGSWLTVV.

This chain joins TRBV6-5 and TRBJ1-6; maybe TRBD1 (5 bases). The germline V and J ends were trimmed by 0 bases and 9 bases, with 9 bases remaining between them. Germline CDR1 is MNHEY and CDR2 is SVGAGI. This CDR3 has 14 residues. The CDR3 coding sequence is TGTGCCAGCAGTTACTCGGGGGGGGTTTCACCCCTCCACTTT. This sequence encodes CASSYSGGVSPLHF.

The genes are TRBV10-3 and TRBJ2-5, with D possibly TRBD2 on 6 matching bases. Germline V gene lookup returns CDR1 ENHRY and CDR2 SYGVKD. Trimming removed 0 bases from V and 3 bases from J, with 14 bases in between. The CDR3 totals 16 residues. CDR3 bases: TGTGCCATCAGTGAGTCGACACCGGGGGTTAAAGAGACCCAGTACTTC. It specifies CAISESTPGVKETQYF.

V and J are TRBV5-1 and TRBJ1-2; D possibly corresponds to TRBD1 (5 bases). V was shortened by 4 bases and J by 4 bases, with 20 bases between the two germline ends. The CDR3 extends over 16 amino acids. Germline CDR1 SGHRS, CDR2 YFSETQ. In DNA form, the CDR3 reads TGCGCCAGCAGCCTCGATTCAACAGACAGAATCTATGGCTACACCTTC. This gives the protein CASSLDSTDRIYGYTF.

The chain combines TRBV27 with TRBJ2-2, with 7 bases identical to TRBD1. Germline V gene sequence: CDR1 MNHEY, CDR2 SMNVEV (reference sequence). The CDR3 has 17 residues. Trimming cost V 4 bases and J 1 base; bases outside gene matches: 9. CDR3 region: CASSSSNRGLNTGELFF. CDR3 DNA sequence: TGTGCCAGCAGTTCATCAAACAGGGGTTTGAACACCGGGGAGCTGTTTTTT.